The 14 T cell receptor beta chains below come from one sample, sequenced in a study of cytomegalovirus exposure and HLA in healthy donors. The PCR used 60 Vbeta and 13 Jbeta primers. The assay was immunoSEQ multiplex PCR, and TCRdb's table has in-frame clones only and misses some. The sample carries more than 95,000 clones, approximately 79% recorded once. Source material: PBMCs. The receptors stem from a man aged 55 to 70 in good health and CMV-seropositive.

V is TRBV6-5 and J is TRBJ2-1, with D possibly being TRBD1 (5 bases). There are 13 residues in the CDR3. Germline V lookup: CDR1 MNHEY, CDR2 SVGAGI. V gave up 4 bases and J gave up 3 bases, with 7 bases separating them. CDR3: CASSWQGYNEQFF. For the CDR3, the DNA is TGTGCCAGCAGTTGGCAGGGCTACAATGAGCAGTTCTTC.

The rearrangement joins TRBV18 to TRBJ2-7; D is possibly TRBD1 (8 bases). The germline V and J ends were trimmed by 4 bases and 4 bases, with 14 bases remaining between them. Per the germline V gene, CDR1 is KGHSH and CDR2 is LQKENI. The CDR3 loop spans 14 amino acids. The CDR3 DNA sequence: TGTGCCAGCTCACACAGGGGGGGGAAATACGAGCAGTACTTC. Amino acid sequence: CASSHRGGKYEQYF.

The chain is built from TRBV28 and TRBJ1-5; 7 positions agree with TRBD1. V gave up 10 bases and J gave up 3 bases; unmatched junction bases: 9. Germline V gene data show CDR1 as MDHEN and CDR2 as SYDVKM. The CDR3 covers 14 residues. CDR3 bases: TGTGCCACGCGGGACAGTCTTTACAATCAGCCCCAGCATTTT. It yields the protein CATRDSLYNQPQHF.

The V and J genes are TRBV7-2 and TRBJ2-7; D might be TRBD1 (6 bases). The CDR3 consists of 13 residues. Germline CDR1 SGHTA, CDR2 FQGNSA. V lost 6 bases and J 2 bases, leaving 11 bases between the germline ends. The CDR3 region is CASRGQGTYEQYF. Here the CDR3 DNA reads TGTGCCAGCAGGGGTCAGGGGACCTACGAGCAGTACTTC.

This chain joins TRBV7-2 and TRBJ1-6; weak D call: TRBD1 (5 bases). The CDR3 sequence is 15 residues long. V was shortened by 1 base and J by 9 bases, with 13 bases between the two germline ends. Germline lookup yields CDR1 SGHTA and CDR2 FQGNSA. CDR3 in amino acids: CASSLEAIQGSPLHF. In nucleotides, the CDR3 is TGTGCCAGCAGCTTAGAGGCCATTCAGGGTTCACCCCTCCACTTT.

V usage is TRBV29-1 and J usage is TRBJ2-3; 14 bases align to TRBD2. The germline V gene encodes CDR1 SQVTM and CDR2 ANQGSEA. The V and J ends lost 3 bases and 5 bases, in that order; junction bases with no gene match: 4. This CDR3 has 15 amino acids. The CDR3 here is CSVEGTSGGEDTQYF. Here the CDR3 DNA reads TGCAGCGTTGAGGGGACTAGCGGGGGTGAAGATACGCAGTATTTT.

The CDR3 nucleotides are TGCGCCAGCAGTACCGGGACAACAGATACGCAGTATTTT. It yields the protein CASSTGTTDTQYF. The chain employs TRBV10-1 and TRBJ2-3; D is perhaps TRBD1 (6 bases). V was trimmed by 5 bases and J by 3 bases, leaving 9 bases between them. The CDR3 totals 13 residues. Looked up from germline, CDR1 is WNHNN and CDR2 is SYGVQD (reference sequence).

This chain joins TRBV27 and TRBJ1-1; unclear D gene. CDR1 is MNHEY, CDR2 SMNVEV, per germline (reference sequence). The CDR3 has 15 residues. Trimming took off 7 bases at V and 0 bases at J, with 15 bases between the two ends. The CDR3 DNA reads as TGTGCCAGCATGACGACCACGAGGGTGAACACTGAAGCTTTCTTT. Encoded protein: CASMTTTRVNTEAFF.

The sample holds a few counts of this clone. The sample has other DNA sequences that encode this CDR3 too. CDR3 sequence (DNA): TGCGCCAGCAGCCTAGGACAGGGAGGGTACGAGCAGTACTTC. Residues: CASSLGQGGYEQYF. The chain carries TRBV5-1 and TRBJ2-7; weak D call: TRBD1 (8 bases). The CDR3 length is 14 residues. Germline V lookup: CDR1 SGHRS, CDR2 YFSETQ. The germline V and J ends were trimmed by 4 bases and 4 bases, with 15 bases remaining between them.

The chain uses TRBV5-4 and TRBJ2-7; 12 bases are shared with TRBD2. The CDR3 runs to 14 residues. Germline CDR1 SGHNT, CDR2 YYREEE (reference sequence). The junction had 6 bases not matched to a gene; V was cut back by 5 bases and J by 6 bases. CDR3 in amino acids: CASSSSGGAVEQYF. CDR3 nucleotides: TGTGCCAGCAGTTCTAGCGGGGGGGCCGTCGAGCAGTACTTC. The variable domain in full, with the rest retrieved from reference TRBV5-4 and TRBJ2-7, is ETGVTQSPTHLIKTRGQQVTLRCSSQSGHNTVSWYQQALGQGPQFIFQYYREEENGRGNFPPRFSGLQFPNYSSELNVNALELDDSALYLCASSSSGGAVEQYFGPGTRLTVT.

CDR3 residues: CASSLERQGFYEQYF. CDR3 DNA sequence: TGTGCCAGCAGCTTAGAACGCCAGGGGTTTTACGAGCAGTACTTC. V usage is TRBV7-6 and J usage is TRBJ2-7, with D possibly TRBD1 on 6 matching bases. The V gene's germline CDR1 is SGHVS and CDR2 FNYEAQ. Trimming took off 1 base at V and 4 bases at J, with 14 bases between the two ends. CDR3 length: 15 amino acids.

The chain recombines TRBV5-4 with TRBJ2-1; TRBD2 matches at 8 bases. The V and J ends lost 4 bases and 0 bases, in that order; junction bases with no gene match: 3. CDR3 length equals 15 residues. The germline CDR1 and CDR2 sequences are SGHNT and YYREEE (reference sequence). The CDR3 is CASSPGGASYNEQFF. CDR3 nucleotides: TGTGCCAGCAGCCCCGGGGGGGCCTCCTACAATGAGCAGTTCTTC. The whole variable domain, remainder taken from reference TRBV5-4 and TRBJ2-1, is ETGVTQSPTHLIKTRGQQVTLRCSSQSGHNTVSWYQQALGQGPQFIFQYYREEENGRGNFPPRFSGLQFPNYSSELNVNALELDDSALYLCASSPGGASYNEQFFGPGTRLTVL.

V gene TRBV13 combines with J gene TRBJ2-7; 7 positions match TRBD1. CDR1 and CDR2 (germline): PRHDT, FYEKMQ (reference sequence). Germline trimming cut 4 bases from V and 0 bases from J; bases unmatched to any gene: 12. There are 17 residues in the CDR3. The CDR3 sequence: CASSSRQGAGRSYEQYF. In nucleotides, the CDR3 is TGTGCCAGCAGCTCAAGACAGGGTGCCGGTCGCTCCTACGAGCAGTACTTC.

This chain uses TRBV27 with TRBJ2-7, with 7 bases aligning to TRBD1. Looked up from germline, CDR1 is MNHEY and CDR2 is SMNVEV (reference sequence). The CDR3 is 16 amino acids. V shed 5 bases and J 0 bases; nucleotides not matched to a gene: 10. The CDR3 DNA sequence: TGTGCCAGCAGTCTTGATACGACAGGGAGCTCCTACGAGCAGTACTTC. Translation: CASSLDTTGSSYEQYF.